What follows describes a single T cell receptor beta chain. Full-length variable regions came from constant-region reverse primers plus semi-nested Nested Universal Primer A PCR. TCRdb re-analysed the 5' RACE reads in MiXCR, keeping a single row per CDR3 protein. In the table there are about 50,000 distinct CDR3 sequences, about 28% of which are singletons. Germline V gives CDR1 DFQATT, CDR2 SNEGSKA (reference sequence). The CDR3 loop spans 13 amino acids. J was trimmed by 4 bases and V by 6 bases; bases with no gene match: 5. The specimen was naive CD4+ T cells sorted from blood. Subset indicated: naive CD4+ T cells, CD4+CD45RA+CD25-. The chain recombines TRBV20-1 with TRBJ1-2; 10 nucleotides align to TRBD1. The sequence was collected from a female donor with breast cancer. The CDR3 DNA is TGCAGTGCGCCCGGGACAGGGGCCTATGGCTACACCTTC. This codes for CSAPGTGAYGYTF.